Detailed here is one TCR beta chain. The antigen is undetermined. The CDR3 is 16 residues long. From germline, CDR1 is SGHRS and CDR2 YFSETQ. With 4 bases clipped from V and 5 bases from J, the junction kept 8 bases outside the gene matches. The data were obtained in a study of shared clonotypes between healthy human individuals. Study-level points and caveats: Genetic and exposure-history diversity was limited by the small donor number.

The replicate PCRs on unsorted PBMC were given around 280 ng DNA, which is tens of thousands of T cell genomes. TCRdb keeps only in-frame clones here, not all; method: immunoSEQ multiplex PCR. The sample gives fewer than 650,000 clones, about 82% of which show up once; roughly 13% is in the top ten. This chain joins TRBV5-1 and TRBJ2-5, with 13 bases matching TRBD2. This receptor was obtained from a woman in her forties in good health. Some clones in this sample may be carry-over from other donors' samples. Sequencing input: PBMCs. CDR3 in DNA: TGCGCCAGCAGCCCACTAGCGGGAGGGATCGGGGAGACCCAGTACTTC. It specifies CASSPLAGGIGETQYF.